This is a list of T cell receptor beta chains from one sample in a study of cytomegalovirus exposure and HLA in healthy donors. Method: immunoSEQ multiplex PCR; TCRdb's copy keeps in-frame clones and lacks some. The sample records 150,000 to 200,000 clones, roughly 80% being singletons. The sample was PBMCs. These TCRs come from a man in his thirties or forties in good health and CMV-seropositive. Both conserved end residues are part of each CDR3. The D gene is left open where the match is weak. Some rows mark clone size as missing; the rest say once, few, many or name a class of expanded clone.

j_gene: TRBJ2-7; d_gene: TRBD2; abundance: .; v_gene: TRBV10-1; CDR3nt: TGCGCCAGCAGTGATTCGGTAGCGGGAATCCCCTACGAGCAGTACTTC; CDR3aa: CASSDSVAGIPYEQYF
j_gene: TRBJ1-3; d_gene: .; abundance: once; v_gene: TRBV25-1; CDR3nt: TGTGGCTCCCTAAGCTCTGGAAACACCATATATTTT; CDR3aa: CGSLSSGNTIYF
j_gene: TRBJ1-5; d_gene: .; abundance: .; v_gene: TRBV7-8; CDR3nt: TGTGCCAGCAGCCCGGGAACGGACTATAATCAGCCCCAGCATTTT; CDR3aa: CASSPGTDYNQPQHF
j_gene: TRBJ1-4; d_gene: TRBD1; abundance: .; v_gene: TRBV5-5; CDR3nt: TGTGCCAGCAGCTCCGGGACAGGAACTGAAAAACTGTTTTTT; CDR3aa: CASSSGTGTEKLFF
j_gene: TRBJ1-5; d_gene: .; abundance: .; v_gene: TRBV5-1; CDR3nt: TGCGCCAGCAGCTTGGACGGGTTCGATCAGCCCCAGCATTTT; CDR3aa: CASSLDGFDQPQHF
j_gene: TRBJ1-1; d_gene: .; abundance: .; v_gene: TRBV25-1; CDR3nt: TGTGCCAGCAGTCCCTTTGAAGGGGCCGCTGAGGCTTTCTTT; CDR3aa: CASSPFEGAAEAFF
j_gene: TRBJ2-7; d_gene: TRBD1; abundance: .; v_gene: TRBV7-2; CDR3nt: TGTGCCAGCAGCTTAGACGGGACAGGGGTACGCGAGCAGTACTTC; CDR3aa: CASSLDGTGVREQYF
j_gene: TRBJ1-2; d_gene: TRBD1; abundance: .; v_gene: TRBV19; CDR3nt: TGTGCCAGTAGTAGAACGACCGCCGGGACAGGGACTAACTATGGCTACACCTTC; CDR3aa: CASSRTTAGTGTNYGYTF
j_gene: TRBJ2-5; d_gene: TRBD2; abundance: .; v_gene: TRBV15; CDR3nt: TGTGCCACCAGCGGGGAAAGGACTAGCGGGGGAGTGTGGTACTTACGGGAGACCCAGTACTTC; CDR3aa: CATSGERTSGGVWYLRETQYF
j_gene: TRBJ1-1; d_gene: TRBD1; abundance: .; v_gene: TRBV30; CDR3nt: TGTGCCTGGAGTGTCCCGGACAGGAGGACTGAAGCTTTCTTT; CDR3aa: CAWSVPDRRTEAFF